The present TCR beta chain was sequenced within a study of blood T cell repertoires in COVID-19. The wider study: Researchers got acute and convalescent COVID-19 samples from the United States, Italy and Spain. PBMCs, B-cell-depleted T cells, or T cells provided the cDNA or gDNA that made up the material.

Per the study methods: Quantification of nucleated cells was approximated via reference gene primer amplification. Assay used: immunoSEQ multiplex PCR; TCRdb lists only in-frame clones, some missing. D and trimming were read from the DNA, whereas the V and J calls and clone size are those reported in that table. The sample yields 200,000 to 250,000 clones, around 84% seen once. Sequencing was carried out using peripheral blood. The TCR sequence derives from a man aged 50 to 59 with active or convalescent COVID-19.

The CDR3 is CASSQQRGGPHEQYF. The CDR3 nucleotides are TGTGCCAGCAGCCAACAGAGGGGAGGGCCCCACGAGCAGTACTTC. The chain links TRBV3-1 (or the pseudogene TRBV3-2) to TRBJ2-7; 7 bases line up with TRBD2. Looked up from germline, CDR1 is LGHDT and CDR2 is YNNKEL (reference sequence). Losses at the gene ends were 2 bases for V and 5 bases for J; bases not matched to a gene: 9. This CDR3 is 15 amino acids long.